This T cell receptor (beta chain) was identified during a study of glioma-infiltrating T cells after dendritic cell vaccination. On the study more broadly: Patients had newly diagnosed or recurrent glioblastoma and received dendritic cell vaccines. Autologous tumor lysate was loaded overnight onto monocyte-derived dendritic cells grown approximately 7 days with IL-4 and GM-CSF. Three intradermal dendritic cell vaccine injections were given every two weeks.

This clone was observed a handful of times. Here immunoSEQ multiplex PCR was the method, and the copy in TCRdb shows in-frame clones only, minus some. Among tens of thousands of clones listed, roughly 80% were seen once. The germline CDR1 and CDR2 sequences are WSHSY and SAAADI. V gave up 3 bases and J gave up 4 bases, with 9 bases separating them. The CDR3 has 13 residues. The source material was blood, sampled before dendritic cell vaccination. This TCR derives from a human donor with glioblastoma. This chain links TRBV10-2 with TRBJ1-1, with D possibly being TRBD1 (6 bases). The CDR3 bases are TGCGCCAGCAGTGACAACAGGGTCACTGAAGCTTTCTTT. Residues: CASSDNRVTEAFF.